Presented here are 27 T cell receptor beta chains from one specimen sequenced in a study of T cell responses to AZD1222 COVID-19 vaccine. Clones were read by immunoSEQ multiplex PCR, and TCRdb kept only the in-frame ones, dropping some. The profile shows around 140,000 clones, 80% to 90% of them singletons. The sample in question was peripheral blood, obtained on day 0 of AZD1222 vaccination. The origin of the receptors is an adult in good health.

The chain combines TRBV6-5 with TRBJ2-7; D is undetermined. The CDR3 totals 16 residues. Germline CDR1 MNHEY, CDR2 SVGAGI. V lost 2 bases to trimming and J lost 3 bases, with 17 bases between them. The CDR3: CASSYDPTPALYEQYF. The CDR3 bases are TGTGCCAGCAGTTACGACCCAACACCGGCCCTCTACGAGCAGTACTTC.

The chain is built from TRBV10-3 and TRBJ1-2; TRBD1 is a possible D gene (6 bases). The CDR3 contains 13 residues. The germline V gene encodes CDR1 ENHRY and CDR2 SYGVKD. Trimming removed 7 bases at V and 5 bases at J, with 14 bases between. The CDR3 coding sequence is TGTGCCATCAAGGGGGAGGGTCCGTATGGCTACACCTTC. Protein sequence: CAIKGEGPYGYTF.

CDR3 region: CASRGEFNQPQHF. The CDR3 nucleotides are TGTGCCAGCAGGGGAGAATTTAATCAGCCCCAGCATTTT. The rearrangement joins TRBV2 to TRBJ1-5; D is unclear. Germline V CDR1 and CDR2: SNHLY, FYNNEI. V was pared by 6 bases and J by 4 bases, with 10 bases between. CDR3 length: 13 amino acids.

This clone was found once. This chain connects TRBV3-1 (or the pseudogene TRBV3-2) to TRBJ2-7; 13 bases are a match to TRBD2. CDR3 length: 16 residues. The germline CDR1 and CDR2 sequences are LGHDT and YNNKEL (reference sequence). The V and J ends lost 2 bases and 3 bases, in that order; junction bases with no gene match: 4. The CDR3 DNA is TGTGCCAGCAGCCAAATAAGGACTAGCGGGAGCTACGAGCAGTACTTC. Translating gives CASSQIRTSGSYEQYF.

The CDR3 here is CASSLYGVAYEQYF. The DNA of the CDR3 is TGTGCCAGCAGCTTATATGGGGTGGCCTACGAGCAGTACTTC. The chain has TRBV11-2 and TRBJ2-7; no firm D call. The CDR3 spans 14 residues. Germline V gives CDR1 SGHAT, CDR2 FQNNGV. V was cut by 2 bases and J by 2 bases, with 10 bases left in between. The whole variable domain, remainder taken from reference TRBV11-2 and TRBJ2-7, is EAGVAQSPRYKIIEKRQSVAFWCNPISGHATLYWYQQILGQGPKLLIQFQNNGVVDDSQLPKDRFSAERLKGVDSTLKIQPAKLEDSAVYLCASSLYGVAYEQYFGPGTRLTVT.

The J gene is TRBJ2-5, the V gene TRBV3-1 (or the pseudogene TRBV3-2), with a tentative D call TRBD1 (6 bases). This CDR3 has 15 amino acids. Trimming stripped 2 bases from V and 2 bases from J, with 12 bases between. Germline CDR1 reads LGHDT; CDR2 reads YNNKEL (reference sequence). Here the CDR3 DNA reads TGTGCCAGCAGCCAAACGGGGACACTTCAAGAGACCCAGTACTTC. Residues: CASSQTGTLQETQYF.

J is TRBJ2-7 and V is TRBV2; the D gene is possibly TRBD1 (5 bases). The germline V and J ends were trimmed by 4 bases and 2 bases, with 12 bases remaining between them. CDR3 length: 14 residues. Germline values: CDR1 SNHLY, CDR2 FYNNEI. The CDR3 loop reads CASSAYRLAYEQYF. Here the CDR3 DNA reads TGTGCCAGCAGTGCTTACAGGCTCGCCTACGAGCAGTACTTC.

V is TRBV9 and J is TRBJ2-1; D remains unclear. This CDR3 is built from 15 residues. The germline V and J ends were trimmed by 0 bases and 4 bases, with 11 bases remaining between them. The germline V gene encodes CDR1 SGDLS and CDR2 YYNGEE. The CDR3 DNA reads TGTGCCAGCAGCGTAGAAGGAGACGGTTACAATGAGCAGTTCTTC. This encodes CASSVEGDGYNEQFF.

The chain combines TRBV7-2 with TRBJ2-3, with a tentative D call TRBD1 (6 bases). V lost 3 bases, J lost 0 bases, and 7 bases lay in between. The CDR3 has 14 amino acids. CDR1 SGHTA and CDR2 FQGNSA come from the germline V gene. The CDR3 nucleotides are TGTGCCAGCAGCTTGGGACAAAGCACAGATACGCAGTATTTT. It codes for CASSLGQSTDTQYF.

The J gene is TRBJ2-7, the V gene TRBV5-6, with D possibly called TRBD1 or TRBD2 (5 bases each). Germline CDR1 and CDR2: SGHDT and YYEEEE. The CDR3 has 14 residues. V was trimmed by 3 bases and J by 0 bases, leaving 10 bases between them. CDR3 coding DNA: TGTGCCAGCAGCTCCCCGGGGCCCTCCTACGAGCAGTACTTC. Its protein is CASSSPGPSYEQYF. The full variable domain, with the rest looked up from reference TRBV5-6 and TRBJ2-7, is DAGVTQSPTHLIKTRGQQVTLRCSPKSGHDTVSWYQQALGQGPQFIFQYYEEEERQRGNFPDRFSGHQFPNYSSELNVNALLLGDSALYLCASSSPGPSYEQYFGPGTRLTVT.

V is TRBV7-8 and J is TRBJ2-4; D remains unclear. The V and J ends lost 1 base and 13 bases respectively, with 11 bases between them. The CDR3 loop spans 12 amino acids. Germline V gene lookup returns CDR1 SGHVS and CDR2 FQNEAQ. The CDR3 is CASSLERVPQYF. The CDR3 DNA reads as TGTGCCAGCAGCTTAGAAAGAGTTCCGCAGTACTTC.

The chain employs TRBV6-1 and TRBJ2-7; D might be TRBD2 (5 bases). Trimming removed 0 bases from V and 1 base from J, with 7 bases in between. The V gene's germline CDR1 is MNHNS and CDR2 SASEGT. The CDR3 contains 14 residues. CDR3 amino acids: CASSEAGGSYEQYF. The CDR3 coding sequence is TGTGCCAGCAGTGAAGCCGGCGGGTCCTACGAGCAGTACTTC.

The chain is built from TRBV7-2 and TRBJ1-2; D unresolved. The germline V gene has CDR1 SGHTA and CDR2 FQGNSA. The length of the CDR3 is 15 residues. V shed 1 base and J shed 6 bases, with 15 bases lying between them. Here the CDR3 DNA reads TGTGCCAGCAGCTTAGTAAGGCTCGGCGGGAATGGCTACACCTTC. Translating it yields CASSLVRLGGNGYTF.

The V gene is TRBV19, the J gene TRBJ1-1, with TRBD1 matching 9 bases. Germline lookup yields CDR1 LNHDA and CDR2 SQIVND (reference sequence). V was clipped by 7 bases and J by 1 base; unmatched bases: 10. The CDR3 runs 16 residues. This chain's CDR3 is CASTLGQGRKNTEAFF. The CDR3 nucleotides read TGTGCCAGTACCCTGGGACAGGGAAGAAAGAACACTGAAGCTTTCTTT.

The CDR3, as DNA: TGTGCCAGCAGTTACTCCCGCTATGGCTACACCTTC. It codes for CASSYSRYGYTF. This chain links TRBV6-6 with TRBJ1-2; D gene ambiguous. V shed 0 bases and J shed 4 bases, with 3 bases lying between them. CDR3 length equals 12 residues. Germline V gene data show CDR1 as MNHNY and CDR2 as SVGAGI (reference sequence).

This clone was seen only once. This chain connects TRBV6-1 to TRBJ1-6; weak D call: TRBD1 (5 bases). The CDR3 extends over 14 amino acids. Germline assignment: CDR1 MNHNS and CDR2 SASEGT. Trimming took 3 bases from V and 5 from J, leaving 8 bases between them. CDR3 protein: CASSDTGHNSPLHF. The CDR3 DNA is TGTGCCAGCAGTGACACAGGTCATAATTCACCCCTCCACTTT.

This chain links TRBV3-1 (or the pseudogene TRBV3-2) with TRBJ1-1; D is possibly TRBD1 (5 bases). This CDR3 spans 13 amino acids. CDR1 and CDR2 from the germline V gene are LGHDT and YNNKEL (reference sequence). Trimming took 8 bases from V and 4 from J, leaving 14 bases between them. The CDR3 is CASRAQATTEAFF. The DNA for the CDR3 is TGTGCCAGCCGAGCACAGGCGACCACTGAAGCTTTCTTT.

The rearrangement joins TRBV6-5 to TRBJ1-1, with no clear D. Trimming cost V 7 bases and J 1 base, with 13 bases left between them. The CDR3 length is 14 residues. Germline V gene data show CDR1 as MNHEY and CDR2 as SVGAGI. In DNA form, the CDR3 reads TGTGCCAGCACCCTAACGGGGAGGAACACTGAAGCTTTCTTT. Translation gives CASTLTGRNTEAFF.

This clone was recorded once. The chain links TRBV19 to TRBJ1-1; D unresolved. V lost 10 bases and J lost 0, with 9 bases in between. The V gene's germline CDR1 is LNHDA and CDR2 SQIVND (reference sequence). The CDR3 sequence is 12 residues long. The CDR3 sequence is CATSYMNTEAFF. CDR3 nucleotide sequence: TGTGCCACCTCTTACATGAACACTGAAGCTTTCTTT.

CDR3 protein: CASSPRGVTEAFF. The CDR3 nucleotides are TGTGCCAGCAGTCCCCGGGGGGTCACTGAAGCTTTCTTT. The rearrangement links TRBV12-3 or TRBV12-4 to TRBJ1-1, with D possibly TRBD1 on 5 matching bases. V gave up 5 bases and J gave up 4 bases, with 11 bases separating them. The CDR3 is 13 amino acids.

This clone was seen a single time. J is TRBJ2-3 and V is TRBV10-1, with no clear D. Per the germline V gene, CDR1 is WNHNN and CDR2 is SYGVQD (reference sequence). The CDR3 spans 14 residues. Trimming removed 0 bases at V and 4 bases at J, with 8 bases between. CDR3 sequence (DNA): TGCGCCAGCAGTGAGTCGGGGTACCCAGATACGCAGTATTTT. Translation: CASSESGYPDTQYF.

This chain links TRBV3-1 (or the pseudogene TRBV3-2) with TRBJ2-3; 10 nucleotides align to TRBD2. V lost 5 bases, J lost 2 bases, and 7 bases stayed unmatched. This CDR3 is 16 amino acids long. Germline V gives CDR1 LGHDT, CDR2 YNNKEL (reference sequence). In nucleotides, the CDR3 is TGTGCCAGCAGCATTATAACTAGCGGGGTCACAGATACGCAGTATTTT. Translation: CASSIITSGVTDTQYF.

V usage is TRBV30 and J usage is TRBJ1-2; TRBD1 agrees at 7 bases. CDR3 length: 15 amino acids. CDR1 and CDR2 from the germline V gene are GTSNPN and SVGIG (reference sequence). V was clipped by 3 bases and J by 4 bases; unmatched bases: 11. The CDR3 DNA reads as TGTGCCTGGAGCCTTAAAGGACAGGCTTTCTATGGCTACACCTTC. Amino acids: CAWSLKGQAFYGYTF.

This clone was found once. V usage is TRBV3-1 (or the pseudogene TRBV3-2) and J usage is TRBJ1-2, with 7 bases aligning to TRBD1. The CDR3 is 15 amino acids. Germline V lookup: CDR1 LGHDT, CDR2 YNNKEL (reference sequence). The trim removed 1 base at V and 8 bases at J, leaving 10 bases unmatched. CDR3 nucleotide sequence: TGTGCCAGCAGCCAAGGTATCGACAGGGCGCAGGGCTACACCTTC. Translated: CASSQGIDRAQGYTF.

The chain couples TRBV7-9 to TRBJ1-1; D is ambiguous. With 5 bases removed from V and 1 base from J, the gap between germline ends came to 8 bases. From germline, CDR1 is SEHNR and CDR2 FQNEAQ (reference sequence). This CDR3 has 13 amino acids. The CDR3 loop reads CASSQDENTEAFF. As DNA, the CDR3 is TGTGCCAGCAGCCAAGACGAGAACACTGAAGCTTTCTTT.

The rearrangement uses TRBV7-9 and TRBJ2-1; TRBD2 is a possible D gene (5 bases). Germline-derived CDR1 and CDR2 are SEHNR and FQNEAQ (reference sequence). This CDR3 has 16 amino acids. V dropped 5 bases and J dropped 0 bases, with 14 bases sitting between them. CDR3 sequence reads: CASSGGRAGSYNEQFF. In nucleotides, the CDR3 is TGTGCCAGCAGCGGTGGGCGGGCAGGCTCCTACAATGAGCAGTTCTTC.

The rearrangement uses TRBV2 and TRBJ1-6, with D perhaps matching TRBD1 (6 bases). Trimming took off 4 bases at V and 6 bases at J, with 7 bases between the two ends. In germline, CDR1 is SNHLY, CDR2 FYNNEI. The CDR3 sequence is 13 residues long. DNA of the CDR3: TGTGCCAGCAGTGGACAGGCTAATTCACCCCTCCACTTT. This encodes CASSGQANSPLHF.